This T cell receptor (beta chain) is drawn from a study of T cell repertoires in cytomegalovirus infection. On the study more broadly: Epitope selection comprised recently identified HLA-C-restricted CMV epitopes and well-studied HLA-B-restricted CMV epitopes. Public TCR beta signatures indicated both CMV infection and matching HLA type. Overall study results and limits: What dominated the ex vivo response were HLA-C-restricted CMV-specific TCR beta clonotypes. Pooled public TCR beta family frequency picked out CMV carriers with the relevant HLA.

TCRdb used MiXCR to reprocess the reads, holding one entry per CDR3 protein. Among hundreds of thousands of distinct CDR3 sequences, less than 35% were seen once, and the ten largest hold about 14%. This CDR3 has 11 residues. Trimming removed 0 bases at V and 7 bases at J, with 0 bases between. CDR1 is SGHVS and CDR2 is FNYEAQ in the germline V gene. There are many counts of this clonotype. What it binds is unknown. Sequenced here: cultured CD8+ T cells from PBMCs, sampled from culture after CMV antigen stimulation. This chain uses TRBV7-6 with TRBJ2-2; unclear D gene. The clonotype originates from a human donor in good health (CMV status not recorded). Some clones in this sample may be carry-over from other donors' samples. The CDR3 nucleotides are TGTGCCAGCAGCTTAGCCGGGGAGCTGTTTTTT. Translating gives CASSLAGELFF.